This T cell receptor (beta chain) was identified in a study of blood T cell repertoires in COVID-19. In the study overall: Sample material is recorded as cDNA or gDNA derived from T cells, B-cell-depleted T cells, or PBMCs.

How the authors handled the data: The assay estimated nucleated cells by amplifying reference gene primers. Libraries were prepared by immunoSEQ multiplex PCR; TCRdb keeps only in-frame clonotypes and omits some of them. V, J and clone size are taken as reported in that table, and D and trimming were inferred from the DNA itself. The sample yields about 54,000 clones, roughly 79% seen once. V dropped 0 bases and J dropped 10 bases, with 13 bases sitting between them. Per the germline V gene, CDR1 is LGHDT and CDR2 is YNNKEL (reference sequence). The CDR3 contains 14 residues. The source material was peripheral blood. The sequence came from a woman aged 55-70 years with acute or convalescent COVID-19. The chain carries TRBV3-1 (or the pseudogene TRBV3-2) and TRBJ2-1, with unresolved D. CDR3 nucleotides: TGTGCCAGCAGCCAAGATGTTGGCAGCAGGGAGCAGTTCTTC. Protein product: CASSQDVGSREQFF.